This TCR beta chain is drawn from a study of blood T cell repertoires in COVID-19. Study in general: Samples came from the United States, Italy and Spain, spanning acute and convalescent COVID-19. PBMCs, B-cell-depleted T cells, or T cells provided the cDNA or gDNA that made up the material.

The V segment lost 2 bases and the J segment 3 bases; nucleotides outside the gene matches: 0. CDR1 and CDR2 from the germline V gene are MGHDK and SYGVNS. CDR3 size: 14 residues. Authors' data handling: Nucleated cell counts were estimated from reference gene primer amplification. Profiling relied on immunoSEQ multiplex PCR, and the TCRdb table lists in-frame clones only, not all of them. V, J and clone size derive from that table, while D and trimming were established from the DNA sequence. The sample includes 95,000 to 150,000 clones, around 78% of them seen just once. The source of this sequence is an older man with acute or convalescent COVID-19. The rearrangement joins TRBV25-1 to TRBJ1-4, with TRBD1 matching over 7 bases. The sample was peripheral blood. The CDR3 nucleotides read TGTGCCAGCAGTGAACAGGGGGCTAATGAAAAACTGTTTTTT. Translated: CASSEQGANEKLFF.